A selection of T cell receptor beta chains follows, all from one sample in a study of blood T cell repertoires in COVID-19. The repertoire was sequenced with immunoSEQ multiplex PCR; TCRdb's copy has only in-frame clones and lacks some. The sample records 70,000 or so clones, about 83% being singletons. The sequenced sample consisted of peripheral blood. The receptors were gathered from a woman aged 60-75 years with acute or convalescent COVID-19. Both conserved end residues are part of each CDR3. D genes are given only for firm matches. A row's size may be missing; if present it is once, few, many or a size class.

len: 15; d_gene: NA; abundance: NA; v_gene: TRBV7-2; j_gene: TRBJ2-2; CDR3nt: TGTGCCAGCAGCTATTACGACAGCAACACCGGGGAGCTGTTTTTT; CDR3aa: CASSYYDSNTGELFF
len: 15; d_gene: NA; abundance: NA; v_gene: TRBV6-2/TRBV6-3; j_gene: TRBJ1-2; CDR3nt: TGTGCCAGCAGTTACGGGCGGCAGAGAGGGTACGGCTACACCTTC; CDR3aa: CASSYGRQRGYGYTF
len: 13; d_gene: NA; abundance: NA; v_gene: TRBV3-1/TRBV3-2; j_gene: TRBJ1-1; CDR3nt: TGTGCCAGCAGCCAAGTAGGGGGCACTGAAGCTTTCTTT; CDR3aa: CASSQVGGTEAFF
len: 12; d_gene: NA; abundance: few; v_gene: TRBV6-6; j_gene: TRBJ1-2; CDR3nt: TGTGCCATACGCCCTGCAGGGGAGGGCTACACCTTC; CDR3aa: CAIRPAGEGYTF
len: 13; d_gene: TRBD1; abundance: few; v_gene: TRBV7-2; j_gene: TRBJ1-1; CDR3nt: TGTGCCAGCAGCTTAGGGACAGGGGGAGCGGCTTTCTTT; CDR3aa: CASSLGTGGAAFF
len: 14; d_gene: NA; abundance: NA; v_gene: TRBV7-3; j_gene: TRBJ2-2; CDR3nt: TGTGCCAGCAGCTTAACCAGGGACACCGGGGAGCTGTTTTTT; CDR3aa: CASSLTRDTGELFF
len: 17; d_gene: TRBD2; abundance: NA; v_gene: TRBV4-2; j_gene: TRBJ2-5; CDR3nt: TGTGCCAGCAGCCAAGACCCCAGCGGGGGGGGTCAAGAGACCCAGTACTTC; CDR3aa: CASSQDPSGGGQETQYF
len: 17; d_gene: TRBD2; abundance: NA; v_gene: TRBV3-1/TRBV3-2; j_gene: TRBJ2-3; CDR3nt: TGTGCCAGCAGCCGGGGTCTAGCGGGGGGGCAAACAGATACGCAGTATTTT; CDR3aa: CASSRGLAGGQTDTQYF
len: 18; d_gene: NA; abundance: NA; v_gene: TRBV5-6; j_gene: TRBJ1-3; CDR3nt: TGTGCCAGCAGCTTGGGCGAGACACGCCGTGGCTCTGGAAACACCATATATTTT; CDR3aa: CASSLGETRRGSGNTIYF
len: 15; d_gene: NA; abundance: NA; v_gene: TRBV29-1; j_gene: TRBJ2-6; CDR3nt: TGCAGCGTTGAAGGCGGGGGCTCCGGGGCCAACGTCCTGACTTTC; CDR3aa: CSVEGGGSGANVLTF
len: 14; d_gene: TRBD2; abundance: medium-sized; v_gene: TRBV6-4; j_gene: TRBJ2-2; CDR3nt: TGTGCCAGCAGTGACAGCGGGGGGGCCGGGGAGCTGTTTTTT; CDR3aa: CASSDSGGAGELFF
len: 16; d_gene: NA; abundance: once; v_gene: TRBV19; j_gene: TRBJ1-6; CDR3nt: TGTGCCAGTAGTATCGGCGGGGGCTCCTATAATTCACCCCTCCACTTT; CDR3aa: CASSIGGGSYNSPLHF
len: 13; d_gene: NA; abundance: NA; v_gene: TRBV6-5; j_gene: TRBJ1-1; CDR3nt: TGTGCCAGCATCCGACAGCTGAACACTGAAGCTTTCTTT; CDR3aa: CASIRQLNTEAFF
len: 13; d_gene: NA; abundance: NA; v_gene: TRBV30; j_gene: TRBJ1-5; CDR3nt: TGTGCCTGGAGTCCGAGGGTCGATCAGCCCCAGCATTTT; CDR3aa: CAWSPRVDQPQHF
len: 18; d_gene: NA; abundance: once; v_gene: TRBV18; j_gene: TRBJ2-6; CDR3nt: TGTGCCAGCTCACATAACAGGGTTGGGGGCCCTGGGGCCAACGTCCTGACTTTC; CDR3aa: CASSHNRVGGPGANVLTF
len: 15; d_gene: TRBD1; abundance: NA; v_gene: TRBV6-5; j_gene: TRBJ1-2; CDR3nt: TGTGCCAGCAAGCCGGGACAGGCGATGTACTATGGCTACACCTTC; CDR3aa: CASKPGQAMYYGYTF
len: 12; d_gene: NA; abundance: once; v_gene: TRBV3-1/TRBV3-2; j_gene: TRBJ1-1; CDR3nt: TGTGCCAGCAGCCAAGGAGGACAGAAAGCTTTCTTT; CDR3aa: CASSQGGQKAFF
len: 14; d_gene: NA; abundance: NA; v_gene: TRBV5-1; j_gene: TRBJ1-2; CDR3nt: TGCGCCAGCAGCCGGGGGGATGCTAACTATGGCTACACCTTC; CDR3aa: CASSRGDANYGYTF
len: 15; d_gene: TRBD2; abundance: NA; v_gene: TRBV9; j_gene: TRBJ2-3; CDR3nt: TGTGCCAGCAGCGGCGGGACTAGCGTCACAGATACGCAGTATTTT; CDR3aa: CASSGGTSVTDTQYF
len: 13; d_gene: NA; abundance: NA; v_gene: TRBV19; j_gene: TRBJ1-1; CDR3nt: TGTGCCAGTAGGAGGGACTTCTACACTGAAGCTTTCTTT; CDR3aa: CASRRDFYTEAFF
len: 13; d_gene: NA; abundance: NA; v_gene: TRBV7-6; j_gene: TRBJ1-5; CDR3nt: TGTGCCAGCAGCCTCCTCAGTGGTCAGCCCCAGCATTTT; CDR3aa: CASSLLSGQPQHF
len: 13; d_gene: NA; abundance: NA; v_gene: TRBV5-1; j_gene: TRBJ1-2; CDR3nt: TGCGCCAGCAGCTATGAGGGGGAGACTGGCTACACCTTC; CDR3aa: CASSYEGETGYTF
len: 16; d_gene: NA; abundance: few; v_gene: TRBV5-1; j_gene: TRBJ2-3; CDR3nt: TGCGCCAGCAGCTTGGTAGGGCGGGGGCTCACAGATACGCAGTATTTT; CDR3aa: CASSLVGRGLTDTQYF
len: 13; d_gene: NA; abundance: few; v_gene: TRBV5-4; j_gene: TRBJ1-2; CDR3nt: TGTGCCAGCAGCCGCGCATCTAACTATGGCTACACCTTC; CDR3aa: CASSRASNYGYTF
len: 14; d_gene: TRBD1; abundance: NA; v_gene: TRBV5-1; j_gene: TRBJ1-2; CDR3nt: TGCGCCAGCAGGAGCCCGCAGGGGGCAAGCGGCTACACCTTC; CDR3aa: CASRSPQGASGYTF
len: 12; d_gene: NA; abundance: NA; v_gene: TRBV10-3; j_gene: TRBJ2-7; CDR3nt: TGTGCCATCAGTGAATCACAGGGCGAGCAGTACTTC; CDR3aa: CAISESQGEQYF